The present entry profiles one T cell receptor (beta chain) with its context. Per the authors' pipeline: Reference gene primer amplification yielded estimated nucleated cell counts. The repertoire was sequenced with immunoSEQ multiplex PCR; TCRdb's copy has only in-frame clones and lacks some. V, J and clone size derive from that table, while D and trimming were established from the DNA sequence. The data hold about 160,000 clones, with approximately 80% observed a single time. The data were obtained in a study of blood T cell repertoires in COVID-19. The V segment lost 3 bases and the J segment 7 bases; nucleotides outside the gene matches: 6. The CDR3 consists of 15 residues. Germline V gene lookup returns CDR1 LGHNA and CDR2 YSLEER.

This receptor was taken from a woman older than 75 with active or convalescent COVID-19. The J gene is TRBJ1-6, the V gene TRBV4-3; 7 bases are shared with TRBD1. Sample: peripheral blood. For the CDR3, the DNA is TGCGCCAGCAGCCAGGGACAGAAAGACAATTCACCCCTCCACTTT. This translates into CASSQGQKDNSPLHF.